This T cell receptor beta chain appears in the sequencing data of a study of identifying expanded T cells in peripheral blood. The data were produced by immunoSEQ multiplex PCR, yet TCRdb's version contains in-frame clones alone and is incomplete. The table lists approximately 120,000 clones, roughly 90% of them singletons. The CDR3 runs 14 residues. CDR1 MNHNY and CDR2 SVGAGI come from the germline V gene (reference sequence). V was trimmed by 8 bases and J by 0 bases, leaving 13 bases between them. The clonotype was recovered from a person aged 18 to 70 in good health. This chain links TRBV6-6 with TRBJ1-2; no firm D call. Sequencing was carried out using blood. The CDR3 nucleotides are TGTGCCAGCCACATTTTGTCGACTAACTATGGCTACACCTTC. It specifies CASHILSTNYGYTF.